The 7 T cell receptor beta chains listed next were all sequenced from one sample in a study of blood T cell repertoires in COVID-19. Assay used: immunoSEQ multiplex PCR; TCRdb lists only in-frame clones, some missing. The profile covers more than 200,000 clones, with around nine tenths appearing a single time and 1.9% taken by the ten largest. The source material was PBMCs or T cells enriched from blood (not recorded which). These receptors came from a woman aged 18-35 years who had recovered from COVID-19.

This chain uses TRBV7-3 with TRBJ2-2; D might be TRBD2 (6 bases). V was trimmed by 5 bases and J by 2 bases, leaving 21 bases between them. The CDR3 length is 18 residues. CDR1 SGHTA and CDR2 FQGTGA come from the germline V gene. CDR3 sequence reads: CASSPRPSWTTNTGELFF. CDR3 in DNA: TGTGCCAGCAGCCCGCGCCCGTCGTGGACTACCAACACCGGGGAGCTGTTTTTT.

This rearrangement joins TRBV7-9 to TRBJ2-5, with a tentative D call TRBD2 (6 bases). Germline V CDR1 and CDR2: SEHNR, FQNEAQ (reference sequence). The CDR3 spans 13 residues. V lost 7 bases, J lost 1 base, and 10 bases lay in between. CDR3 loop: CASTSSAQETQYF. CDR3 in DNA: TGTGCCAGCACGTCTAGCGCCCAAGAGACCCAGTACTTC.

The DNA for the CDR3 is TGTGCCAGCAGCGCCCACAGGGTAGAGGAGACCCAGTACTTC. Encoded protein: CASSAHRVEETQYF. V is TRBV7-8 and J is TRBJ2-5; the D gene is possibly TRBD1 (6 bases). The germline V gene encodes CDR1 SGHVS and CDR2 FQNEAQ. The CDR3 sequence is 14 residues long. V lost 5 bases and J 5 bases, leaving 15 bases between the germline ends.

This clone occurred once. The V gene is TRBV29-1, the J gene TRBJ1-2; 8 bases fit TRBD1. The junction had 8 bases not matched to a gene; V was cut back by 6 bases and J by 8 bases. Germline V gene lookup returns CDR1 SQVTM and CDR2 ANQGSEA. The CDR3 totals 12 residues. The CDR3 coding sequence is TGCAGCGTAGGGGCAGGGGGCATCGGCTACACCTTC. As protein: CSVGAGGIGYTF.

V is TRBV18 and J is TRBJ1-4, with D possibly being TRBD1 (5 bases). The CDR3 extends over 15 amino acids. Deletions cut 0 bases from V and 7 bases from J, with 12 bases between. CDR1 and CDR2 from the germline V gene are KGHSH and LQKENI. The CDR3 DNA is TGTGCCAGCTCACCACCCCAGGGCTCCGGTGAAAAACTGTTTTTT. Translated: CASSPPQGSGEKLFF.

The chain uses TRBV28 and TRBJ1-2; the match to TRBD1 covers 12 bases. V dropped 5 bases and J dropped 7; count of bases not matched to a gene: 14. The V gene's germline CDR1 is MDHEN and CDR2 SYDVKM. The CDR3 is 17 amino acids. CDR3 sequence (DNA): TGTGCCAGCAGTATTACCGGGACAGGGGGCGCGTTGGCTGGCTACACCTTC. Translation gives CASSITGTGGALAGYTF.

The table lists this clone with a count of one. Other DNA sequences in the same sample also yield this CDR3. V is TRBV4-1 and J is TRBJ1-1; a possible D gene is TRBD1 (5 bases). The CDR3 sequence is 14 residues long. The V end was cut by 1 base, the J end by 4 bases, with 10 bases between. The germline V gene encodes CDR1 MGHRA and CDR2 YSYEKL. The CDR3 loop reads CASSQVGGGTEAFF. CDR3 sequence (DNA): TGCGCCAGCAGCCAAGTTGGGGGAGGCACTGAAGCTTTCTTT.